The sequence of this T cell receptor beta chain was determined in a study of blood T cell repertoires in COVID-19. This CDR3 is built from 19 residues. Repertoires were generated with immunoSEQ multiplex PCR, while TCRdb's copy carries only in-frame clones and drops some. Among about 120,000 clones listed, over 80% were seen once. Sequenced input: peripheral blood. The source is a young man with acute or convalescent COVID-19. The rearrangement uses TRBV21-1 and TRBJ1-6. TRBV21-1 is an annotated pseudogene. In nucleotides, the CDR3 is TGTGCCAGCAGCAAATCGGAGGGGCCACCGGGGCTAAGGGATTCACCCCTCCACTTT. As protein: CASSKSEGPPGLRDSPLHF.